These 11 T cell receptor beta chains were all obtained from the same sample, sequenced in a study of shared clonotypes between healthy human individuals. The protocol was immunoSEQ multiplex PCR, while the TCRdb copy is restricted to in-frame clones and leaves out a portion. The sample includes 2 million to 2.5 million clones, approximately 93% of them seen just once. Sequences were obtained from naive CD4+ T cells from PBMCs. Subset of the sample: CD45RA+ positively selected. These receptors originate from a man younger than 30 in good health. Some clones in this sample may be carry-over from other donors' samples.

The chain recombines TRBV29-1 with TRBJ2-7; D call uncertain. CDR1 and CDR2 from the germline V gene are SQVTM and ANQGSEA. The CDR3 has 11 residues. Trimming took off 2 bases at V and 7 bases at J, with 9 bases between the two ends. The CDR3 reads CSVELGREQYF. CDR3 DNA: TGCAGCGTTGAACTGGGTAGGGAGCAGTACTTC.

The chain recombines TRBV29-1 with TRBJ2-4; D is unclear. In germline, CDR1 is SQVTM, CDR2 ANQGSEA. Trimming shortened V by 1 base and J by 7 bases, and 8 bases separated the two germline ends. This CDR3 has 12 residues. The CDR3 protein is CSVEGQLNIQYF. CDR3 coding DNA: TGCAGCGTTGAAGGCCAACTTAACATTCAGTACTTC.

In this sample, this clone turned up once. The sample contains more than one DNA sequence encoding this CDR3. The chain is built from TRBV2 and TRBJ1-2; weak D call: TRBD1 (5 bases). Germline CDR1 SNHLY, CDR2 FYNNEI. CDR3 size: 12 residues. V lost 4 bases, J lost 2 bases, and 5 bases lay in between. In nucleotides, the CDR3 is TGTGCCAGCAGTGGGGACAACTATGGCTACACCTTC. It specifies CASSGDNYGYTF. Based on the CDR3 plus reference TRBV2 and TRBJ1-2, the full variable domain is EPEVTQTPSHQVTQMGQEVILRCVPISNHLYFYWYRQILGQKVEFLVSFYNNEISEKSEIFDDQFSVERPDGSNFTLKIRSTKLEDSAMYFCASSGDNYGYTFGSGTRLTVV.

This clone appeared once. The CDR3 is CASSKGLGDDEQFF. The CDR3 nucleotides are TGTGCCAGCAGCAAGGGACTAGGGGACGATGAGCAGTTCTTC. The chain combines TRBV5-4 with TRBJ2-1, with 8 bases identical to TRBD2. Germline-derived CDR1 and CDR2 are SGHNT and YYREEE (reference sequence). Trimming cost V 4 bases and J 8 bases; bases outside gene matches: 8. This CDR3 is 14 amino acids long.

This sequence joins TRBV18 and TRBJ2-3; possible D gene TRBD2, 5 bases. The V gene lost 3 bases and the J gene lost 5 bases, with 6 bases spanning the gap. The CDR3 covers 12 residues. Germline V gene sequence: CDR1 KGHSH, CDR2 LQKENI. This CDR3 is CASSPGEDTQYF. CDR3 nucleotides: TGTGCCAGCTCACCCGGGGAAGATACGCAGTATTTT.

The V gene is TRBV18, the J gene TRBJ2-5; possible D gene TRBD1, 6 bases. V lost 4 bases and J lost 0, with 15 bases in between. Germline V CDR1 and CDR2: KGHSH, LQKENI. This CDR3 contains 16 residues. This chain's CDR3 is CASSLQFGQNQETQYF. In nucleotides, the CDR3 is TGTGCCAGCTCACTACAATTCGGACAGAACCAAGAGACCCAGTACTTC.

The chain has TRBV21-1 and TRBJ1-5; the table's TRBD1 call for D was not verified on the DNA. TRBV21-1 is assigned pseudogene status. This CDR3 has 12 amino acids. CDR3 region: CAGTQGNQPQHF. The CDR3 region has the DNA TGTGCCGGCACCCAGGGCAATCAGCCCCAGCATTTT.

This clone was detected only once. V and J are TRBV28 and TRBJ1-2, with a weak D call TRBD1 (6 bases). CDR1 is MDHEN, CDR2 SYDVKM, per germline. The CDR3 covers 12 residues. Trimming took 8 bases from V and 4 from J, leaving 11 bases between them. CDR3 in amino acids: CASAVQGYGYTF. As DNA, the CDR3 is TGTGCCAGCGCGGTACAGGGCTATGGCTACACCTTC.

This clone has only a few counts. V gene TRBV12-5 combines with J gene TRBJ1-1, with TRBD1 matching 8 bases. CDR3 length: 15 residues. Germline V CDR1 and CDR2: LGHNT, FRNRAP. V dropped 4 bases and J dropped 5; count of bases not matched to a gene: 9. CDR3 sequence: CASGSDRDRVTEAFF. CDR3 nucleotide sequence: TGTGCTAGTGGTTCGGACAGGGATAGGGTAACTGAAGCTTTCTTT.

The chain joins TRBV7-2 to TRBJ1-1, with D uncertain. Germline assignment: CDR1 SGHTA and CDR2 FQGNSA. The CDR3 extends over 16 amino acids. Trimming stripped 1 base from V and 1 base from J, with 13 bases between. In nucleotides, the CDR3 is TGTGCCAGCAGCTTAGACGGGCCAGGCACGAACACTGAAGCTTTCTTT. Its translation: CASSLDGPGTNTEAFF.

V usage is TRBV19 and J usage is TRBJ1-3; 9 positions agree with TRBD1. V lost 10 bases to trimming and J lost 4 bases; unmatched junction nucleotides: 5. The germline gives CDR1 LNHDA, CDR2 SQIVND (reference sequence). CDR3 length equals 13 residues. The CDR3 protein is CATDGTGGNTIYF. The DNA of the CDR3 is TGTGCCACCGACGGGACAGGGGGAAACACCATATATTTT.